Below, 25 T cell receptor beta chains from the same sample are listed, as sequenced in a study of control samples from healthy donors and cancer patients. Method: immunoSEQ multiplex PCR; TCRdb's copy keeps in-frame clones and lacks some. The sample lists hundreds of thousands of clones; approximately 80% were seen once. The sequenced material came from PBMCs. These TCRs come from a woman aged 60-75 years with lung cancer.

This rearrangement joins TRBV6-5 to TRBJ2-1; 7 bases match TRBD2. There are 15 residues in the CDR3. V lost 7 bases, J lost 4 bases, and 10 bases stayed unmatched. Germline loops: CDR1 MNHEY, CDR2 SVGAGI. The DNA for the CDR3 is TGTGCCAGCATCACCCATCCTAGCGGTTACAATGAGCAGTTCTTC. Its protein is CASITHPSGYNEQFF.

The V gene is TRBV4-1, the J gene TRBJ2-7, with D unresolved. Germline-derived CDR1 and CDR2 are MGHRA and YSYEKL. With 0 bases removed from V and 3 bases from J, the gap between germline ends came to 6 bases. The CDR3 is 13 residues long. CDR3 bases: TGCGCCAGCAGCCAAGATAAGCGCTACGAGCAGTACTTC. This sequence encodes CASSQDKRYEQYF.

The chain links TRBV7-9 to TRBJ2-5; a weak D match, TRBD2 (6 bases). V dropped 2 bases and J dropped 7 bases, with 8 bases sitting between them. The germline V gene has CDR1 SEHNR and CDR2 FQNEAQ (reference sequence). The CDR3 has 12 residues. CDR3 DNA sequence: TGTGCCAGCAGCTTACTCGGGGGGACCCAGTACTTC. Its protein is CASSLLGGTQYF.

The chain employs TRBV5-1 and TRBJ1-6; D remains ambiguous. This CDR3 is built from 14 residues. V was cut by 4 bases and J by 7 bases, with 12 bases left in between. Germline CDR1 SGHRS, CDR2 YFSETQ. CDR3 nucleotide sequence: TGCGCCAGCAGCCCCCCGGCACCCAATTCACCCCTCCACTTT. It yields the protein CASSPPAPNSPLHF.

This clone was observed a handful of times. For the CDR3, the DNA is TGTGCCTGGAGTGCCCTAGGGGCATCATCAAATCAGCCCCAGCATTTT. Translating it yields CAWSALGASSNQPQHF. The chain employs TRBV30 and TRBJ1-5; D might be TRBD1 (5 bases). With 1 base removed from V and 4 bases from J, the gap between germline ends came to 17 bases. In germline, CDR1 is GTSNPN, CDR2 SVGIG (reference sequence). The CDR3 is 16 amino acids.

This chain links TRBV5-6 with TRBJ1-2; TRBD1 agrees at 7 bases. Losses at the gene ends were 7 bases for V and 2 bases for J; bases not matched to a gene: 2. Germline CDR1 reads SGHDT; CDR2 reads YYEEEE. This CDR3 is 12 amino acids long. The CDR3 DNA sequence: TGTGCCAGCGGGACAGCGAACTATGGCTACACCTTC. It specifies CASGTANYGYTF.

The V and J genes are TRBV5-1 and TRBJ1-1; D is undetermined. V lost 1 base and J lost 0, with 7 bases in between. Per the germline V gene, CDR1 is SGHRS and CDR2 is YFSETQ. This CDR3 spans 14 amino acids. CDR3 in DNA: TGCGCCAGCAGCTTGAGGGTCATGAACACTGAAGCTTTCTTT. Protein: CASSLRVMNTEAFF.

This chain connects TRBV28 to TRBJ2-5; 14 positions match TRBD2. The CDR3 runs 15 residues. In germline, CDR1 is MDHEN, CDR2 SYDVKM. V dropped 6 bases and J dropped 6; count of bases not matched to a gene: 6. This chain's CDR3 is CASRRLAGGLKTQYF. The CDR3 DNA reads TGTGCCAGCAGACGACTAGCGGGAGGGTTGAAGACCCAGTACTTC.

This clone was picked up one time. The chain joins TRBV2 to TRBJ1-5; unclear D gene. Germline V gene data show CDR1 as SNHLY and CDR2 as FYNNEI. The CDR3 extends over 17 amino acids. The germline V and J ends were trimmed by 1 base and 4 bases, with 17 bases remaining between them. The CDR3 DNA sequence: TGTGCCAGCAGTGAAGGTTTTACAGATAGCAGGAATCAGCCCCAGCATTTT. It encodes CASSEGFTDSRNQPQHF.

V gene TRBV6-2 or TRBV6-3 combines with J gene TRBJ1-4; 7 nucleotides agree with TRBD1. Germline CDR1 reads MNHEY; CDR2 reads SVGEGT. This CDR3 contains 17 residues. After removal of 2 bases from V and 3 bases from J, the junction contained 9 bases not matched to a gene. The CDR3 spells CASSYDILQGANEKLFF. The CDR3 DNA sequence: TGTGCCAGCAGTTACGATATCCTCCAGGGGGCTAATGAAAAACTGTTTTTT.

The chain joins TRBV5-4 to TRBJ2-5, with TRBD2 identical over 11 bases. Germline loops: CDR1 SGHNT, CDR2 YYREEE (reference sequence). V trimming: 4 bases; J trimming: 2 bases; junction bases outside the gene matches: 4. The CDR3 runs 15 residues. CDR3 protein: CASSAGTSGQETQYF. For the CDR3, the DNA is TGTGCCAGCAGCGCGGGGACTAGCGGACAAGAGACCCAGTACTTC. Looking up the rest from reference TRBV5-4 and TRBJ2-5 gives the full variable domain: ETGVTQSPTHLIKTRGQQVTLRCSSQSGHNTVSWYQQALGQGPQFIFQYYREEENGRGNFPPRFSGLQFPNYSSELNVNALELDDSALYLCASSAGTSGQETQYFGPGTRLLVL.

This rearrangement joins TRBV12-3 or TRBV12-4 to TRBJ2-7; possibly TRBD2 for D (5 bases). Trimming stripped 6 bases from V and 2 bases from J, with 8 bases between. The CDR3 is made up of 12 amino acids. For the CDR3, the DNA is TGTGCCAGCAGGTCCGGGACCTACGAGCAGTACTTC. It is translated as CASRSGTYEQYF.

V usage is TRBV20-1 and J usage is TRBJ2-1; the match to TRBD1 covers 7 bases. This CDR3 spans 19 amino acids. Germline CDR1 reads DFQATT; CDR2 reads SNEGSKA (reference sequence). Unmatched junction bases numbered 18, after V lost 3 bases and J lost 1 base. In DNA, the CDR3 is TGCAGTGCTAGTTCCTGGGACAGCCCAAGTACGACGTCCTACAATGAGCAGTTCTTC. As protein: CSASSWDSPSTTSYNEQFF.

CDR3 sequence: CASSYTDTQYF. The CDR3 DNA sequence: TGTGCCAGCTCATACACAGATACGCAGTATTTT. This chain links TRBV19 with TRBJ2-3; D gene unclear. V was trimmed by 9 bases and J by 2 bases, leaving 6 bases between them. The CDR3 is 11 amino acids. CDR1 LNHDA and CDR2 SQIVND come from the germline V gene (reference sequence).

The chain links TRBV3-1 (or the pseudogene TRBV3-2) to TRBJ2-3; 13 nucleotides agree with TRBD2. The CDR3 loop spans 15 amino acids. With V trimmed by 1 base and J by 8 bases, 3 bases remained unmatched. In germline, CDR1 is LGHDT, CDR2 YNNKEL (reference sequence). As DNA, the CDR3 is TGTGCCAGCAGCCAAGGACTAGCGGGAGGAACTACGCAGTATTTT. Translated: CASSQGLAGGTTQYF.

V gene TRBV3-1 (or the pseudogene TRBV3-2) combines with J gene TRBJ2-2; TRBD1 is a possible D gene (6 bases). V was shortened by 6 bases and J by 6 bases, with 14 bases between the two germline ends. Germline V CDR1 and CDR2: LGHDT, YNNKEL (reference sequence). The CDR3 sequence is 14 residues long. CDR3 nucleotide sequence: TGTGCCAGCAGGAGTACAGGGTTCGCCGGGGAGCTGTTTTTT. This gives the protein CASRSTGFAGELFF.

V gene TRBV27 combines with J gene TRBJ2-1; TRBD2 matches at 11 bases. V dropped 5 bases and J dropped 5; count of bases not matched to a gene: 5. CDR1 MNHEY and CDR2 SMNVEV come from the germline V gene (reference sequence). The CDR3 runs 15 residues. The CDR3 DNA follows: TGTGCCAGCAGTCTTAGCGGGGGGGAGGACAATGAGCAGTTCTTC. Translated, it gives CASSLSGGEDNEQFF.

The chain has TRBV28 and TRBJ2-7; TRBD2 is a possible D gene (5 bases). Between the trimmed V and J ends, which lost 3 bases and 5 bases, there was a span of 8 bases. The germline gives CDR1 MDHEN, CDR2 SYDVKM. The CDR3 totals 12 residues. CDR3 loop: CASSFYSDEQYF. Written as DNA, the CDR3 is TGTGCCAGCAGTTTTTATAGCGACGAGCAGTACTTC.

The chain uses TRBV2 and TRBJ2-1; 14 positions match TRBD2. After removal of 4 bases from V and 4 bases from J, the junction contained 0 bases not matched to a gene. From germline, CDR1 is SNHLY and CDR2 FYNNEI. The CDR3 is made up of 15 amino acids. The CDR3 region has the DNA TGTGCCAGCAGTGGGACTAGCGGGAGGTACAATGAGCAGTTCTTC. This translates into CASSGTSGRYNEQFF.

The J gene is TRBJ2-4, the V gene TRBV28; D ambiguous. The V gene lost 4 bases and the J gene lost 0 bases, with 10 bases spanning the gap. The CDR3 spans 15 residues. CDR1 and CDR2 from the germline V gene are MDHEN and SYDVKM. In DNA form, the CDR3 reads TGTGCCAGCAGTTCAACGGGCCAAGCCAAAAACATTCAGTACTTC. Translated, it gives CASSSTGQAKNIQYF.

The chain combines TRBV5-1 with TRBJ1-2; maybe TRBD1 (6 bases). With 0 bases removed from V and 2 bases from J, the gap between germline ends came to 8 bases. The CDR3 length is 14 residues. Germline lookup yields CDR1 SGHRS and CDR2 YFSETQ. In DNA form, the CDR3 reads TGCGCCAGCAGCTTGGTAGGACAGAACTATGGCTACACCTTC. Amino acid sequence: CASSLVGQNYGYTF.

As for this clone: Other DNA sequences of this sample code for an identical CDR3. V and J are TRBV28 and TRBJ2-1, with 7 bases that match TRBD2. This CDR3 has 15 residues. CDR1 and CDR2 from the germline V gene are MDHEN and SYDVKM. With 3 bases clipped from V and 0 bases from J, the junction kept 2 bases outside the gene matches. In nucleotides, the CDR3 is TGTGCCAGCAGTTTCGGGGGGTCCTCCTACAATGAGCAGTTCTTC. This gives the protein CASSFGGSSYNEQFF. Full variable domain (missing parts from reference TRBV28 and TRBJ2-1): DVKVTQSSRYLVKRTGEKVFLECVQDMDHENMFWYRQDPGLGLRLIYFSYDVKMKEKGDIPEGYSVSREKKERFSLILESASTNQTSMYLCASSFGGSSYNEQFFGPGTRLTVL.

V and J are TRBV7-9 and TRBJ2-3; 11 nucleotides match TRBD2. V lost 4 bases, J lost 2 bases, and 5 bases stayed unmatched. This CDR3 has 16 residues. Germline CDR1 and CDR2: SEHNR and FQNEAQ (reference sequence). The CDR3 region has the DNA TGTGCCAGCAGCTCCCTAGCGGGGGGATCCACAGATACGCAGTATTTT. Residues: CASSSLAGGSTDTQYF.

The rearrangement joins TRBV20-1 to TRBJ2-5; D remains ambiguous. This CDR3 is 10 amino acids long. V was clipped by 3 bases and J by 5 bases, with 4 bases between them. Per germline, CDR1 DFQATT and CDR2 SNEGSKA (reference sequence). The CDR3 coding sequence is TGCAGTGCTAGGGGGGAGACCCAGTACTTC. Protein sequence: CSARGETQYF.

The J gene is TRBJ2-3, the V gene TRBV7-8; D is unresolved. CDR1 and CDR2 from the germline V gene are SGHVS and FQNEAQ. Trimming removed 4 bases at V and 2 bases at J, with 10 bases between. This CDR3 region has 14 residues. In DNA form, the CDR3 reads TGTGCCAGCAGCTCCACAGTGGTCACAGATACGCAGTATTTT. It encodes CASSSTVVTDTQYF.